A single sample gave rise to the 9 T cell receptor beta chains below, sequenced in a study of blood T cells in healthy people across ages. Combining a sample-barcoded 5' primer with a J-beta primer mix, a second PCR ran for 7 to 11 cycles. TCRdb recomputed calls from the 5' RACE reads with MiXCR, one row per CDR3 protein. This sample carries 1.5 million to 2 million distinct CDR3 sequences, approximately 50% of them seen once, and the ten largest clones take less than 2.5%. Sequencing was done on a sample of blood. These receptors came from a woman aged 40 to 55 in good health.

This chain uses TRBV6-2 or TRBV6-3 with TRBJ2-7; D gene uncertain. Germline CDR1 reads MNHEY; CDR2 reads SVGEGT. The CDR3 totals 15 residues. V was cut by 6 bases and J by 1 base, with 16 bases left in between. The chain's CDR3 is CASSPMRQSSYEQYF. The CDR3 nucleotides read TGTGCCAGCAGCCCAATGAGGCAGTCATCCTACGAGCAGTACTTC.

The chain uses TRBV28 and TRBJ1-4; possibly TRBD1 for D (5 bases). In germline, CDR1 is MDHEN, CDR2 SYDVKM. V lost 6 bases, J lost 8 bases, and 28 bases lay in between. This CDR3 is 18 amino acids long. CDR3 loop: CASRFGGASLRLGEKLFF. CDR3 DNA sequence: TGTGCCAGCAGATTCGGAGGGGCCTCTTTGCGTTTGGGCGAAAAACTGTTTTTT. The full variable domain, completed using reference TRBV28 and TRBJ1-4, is DVKVTQSSRYLVKRTGEKVFLECVQDMDHENMFWYRQDPGLGLRLIYFSYDVKMKEKGDIPEGYSVSREKKERFSLILESASTNQTSMYLCASRFGGASLRLGEKLFFGSGTQLSVL.

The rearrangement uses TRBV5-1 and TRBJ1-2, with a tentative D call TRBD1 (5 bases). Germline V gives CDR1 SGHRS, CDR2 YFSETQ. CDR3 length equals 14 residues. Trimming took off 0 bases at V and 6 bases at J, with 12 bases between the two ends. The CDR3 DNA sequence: TGCGCCAGCAGCTTGGTGGGGGAAAGTCATGGCTACACCTTC. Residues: CASSLVGESHGYTF.

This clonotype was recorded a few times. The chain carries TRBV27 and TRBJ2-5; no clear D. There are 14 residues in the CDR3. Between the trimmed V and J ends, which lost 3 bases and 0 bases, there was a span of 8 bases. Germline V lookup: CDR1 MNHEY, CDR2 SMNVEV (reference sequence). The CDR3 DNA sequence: TGTGCCAGCAGTTTGGGGTATGACCAAGAGACCCAGTACTTC. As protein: CASSLGYDQETQYF.

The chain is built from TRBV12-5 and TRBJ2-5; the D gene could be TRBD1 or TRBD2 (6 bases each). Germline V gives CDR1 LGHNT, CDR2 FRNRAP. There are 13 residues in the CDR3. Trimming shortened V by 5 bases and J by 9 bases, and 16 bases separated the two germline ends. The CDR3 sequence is CASGTQTRGAQYF. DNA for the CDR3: TGTGCTAGTGGTACACAAACTAGGGGGGCCCAGTACTTC.

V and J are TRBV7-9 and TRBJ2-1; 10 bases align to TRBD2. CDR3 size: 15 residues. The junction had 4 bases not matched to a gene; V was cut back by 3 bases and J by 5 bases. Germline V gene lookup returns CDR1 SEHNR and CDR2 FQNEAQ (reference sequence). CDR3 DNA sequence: TGTGCCAGCAGCTTCCTTAGCGGGGGGAACAATGAGCAGTTCTTC. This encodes CASSFLSGGNNEQFF.

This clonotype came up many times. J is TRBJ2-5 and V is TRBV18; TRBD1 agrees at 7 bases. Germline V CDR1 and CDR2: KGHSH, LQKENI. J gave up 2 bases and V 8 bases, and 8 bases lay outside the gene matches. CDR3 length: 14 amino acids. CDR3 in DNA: TGTGCCAGCAGCCCGAGACAGGGACAAGAGACCCAGTACTTC. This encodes CASSPRQGQETQYF. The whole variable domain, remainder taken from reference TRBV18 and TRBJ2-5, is NAGVMQNPRHLVRRRGQEARLRCSPMKGHSHVYWYRQLPEEGLKFMVYLQKENIIDESGMPKERFSAEFPKEGPSILRIQQVVRGDSAAYFCASSPRQGQETQYFGPGTRLLVL.

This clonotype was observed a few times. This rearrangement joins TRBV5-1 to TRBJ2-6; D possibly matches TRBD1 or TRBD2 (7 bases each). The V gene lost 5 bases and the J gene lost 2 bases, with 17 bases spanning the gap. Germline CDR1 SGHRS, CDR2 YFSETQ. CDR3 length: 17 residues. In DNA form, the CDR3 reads TGCGCCAGCAGTCCCCGACAGGGAGGGCCTGGGGCCAACGTCCTGACTTTC. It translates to CASSPRQGGPGANVLTF.

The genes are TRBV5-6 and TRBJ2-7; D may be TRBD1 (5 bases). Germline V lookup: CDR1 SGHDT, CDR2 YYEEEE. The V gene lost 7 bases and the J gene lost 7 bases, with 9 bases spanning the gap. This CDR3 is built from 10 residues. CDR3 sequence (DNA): TGTGCCAGCGGTGGACAAGAGCAGTACTTC. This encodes CASGGQEQYF. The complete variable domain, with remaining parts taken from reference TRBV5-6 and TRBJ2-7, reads DAGVTQSPTHLIKTRGQQVTLRCSPKSGHDTVSWYQQALGQGPQFIFQYYEEEERQRGNFPDRFSGHQFPNYSSELNVNALLLGDSALYLCASGGQEQYFGPGTRLTVT.